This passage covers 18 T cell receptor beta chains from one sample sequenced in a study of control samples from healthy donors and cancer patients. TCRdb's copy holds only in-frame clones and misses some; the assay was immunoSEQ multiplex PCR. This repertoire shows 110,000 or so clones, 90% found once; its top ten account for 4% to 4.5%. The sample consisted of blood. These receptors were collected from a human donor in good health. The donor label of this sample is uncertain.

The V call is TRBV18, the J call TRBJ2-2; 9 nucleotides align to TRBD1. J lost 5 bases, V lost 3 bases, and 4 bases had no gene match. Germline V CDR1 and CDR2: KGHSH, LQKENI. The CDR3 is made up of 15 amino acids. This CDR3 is CASSPRTGETGELFF. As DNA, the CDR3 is TGTGCCAGCTCACCCCGGACAGGGGAAACCGGGGAGCTGTTTTTT.

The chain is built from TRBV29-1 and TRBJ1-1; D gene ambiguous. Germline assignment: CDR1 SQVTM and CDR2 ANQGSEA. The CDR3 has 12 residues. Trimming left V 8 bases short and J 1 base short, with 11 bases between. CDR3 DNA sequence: TGCAGCTCCGGTCGGGGGAACACTGAAGCTTTCTTT. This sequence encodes CSSGRGNTEAFF.

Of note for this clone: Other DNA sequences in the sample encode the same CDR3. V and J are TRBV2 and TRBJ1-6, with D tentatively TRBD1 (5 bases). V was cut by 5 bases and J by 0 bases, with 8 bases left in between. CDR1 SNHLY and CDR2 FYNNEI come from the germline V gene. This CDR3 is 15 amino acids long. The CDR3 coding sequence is TGTGCCAGCAGTCCGGACAACTCCTATAATTCACCCCTCCACTTT. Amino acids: CASSPDNSYNSPLHF.

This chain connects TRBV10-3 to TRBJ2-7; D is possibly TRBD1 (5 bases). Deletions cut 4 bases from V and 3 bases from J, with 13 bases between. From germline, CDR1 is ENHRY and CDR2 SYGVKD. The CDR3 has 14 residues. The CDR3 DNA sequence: TGTGCCATCAGTGGTAGGGGAACTATCTACGAGCAGTACTTC. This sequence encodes CAISGRGTIYEQYF.

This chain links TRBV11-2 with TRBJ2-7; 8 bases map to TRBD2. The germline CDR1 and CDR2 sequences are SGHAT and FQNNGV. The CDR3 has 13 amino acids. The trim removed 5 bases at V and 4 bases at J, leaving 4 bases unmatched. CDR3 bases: TGTGCCAGCAGCCCCCGCGGGGGGTACGAGCAGTACTTC. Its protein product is CASSPRGGYEQYF.

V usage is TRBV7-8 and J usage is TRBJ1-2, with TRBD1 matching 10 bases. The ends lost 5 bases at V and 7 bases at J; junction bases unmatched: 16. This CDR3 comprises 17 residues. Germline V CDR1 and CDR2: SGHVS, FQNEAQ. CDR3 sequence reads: CASSPIFQGQGTAGYTF. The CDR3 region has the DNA TGTGCCAGCAGCCCAATATTCCAGGGACAGGGGACGGCTGGCTACACCTTC.

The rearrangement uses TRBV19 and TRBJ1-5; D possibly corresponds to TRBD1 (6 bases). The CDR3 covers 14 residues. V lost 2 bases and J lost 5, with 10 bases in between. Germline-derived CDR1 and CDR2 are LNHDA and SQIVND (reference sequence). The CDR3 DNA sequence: TGTGCCAGTAGTATATCTACAGGGTATCAGCCCCAGCATTTT. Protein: CASSISTGYQPQHF.

CDR3 sequence: CASSSWTEAFF. The CDR3 bases are TGTGCCAGCAGTTCTTGGACTGAAGCTTTCTTT. The chain combines TRBV12-3 or TRBV12-4 with TRBJ1-1; D gene ambiguous. The CDR3 has 11 amino acids. The V end lost 4 bases, the J end lost 5 bases, and 5 bases lay between the germline ends.

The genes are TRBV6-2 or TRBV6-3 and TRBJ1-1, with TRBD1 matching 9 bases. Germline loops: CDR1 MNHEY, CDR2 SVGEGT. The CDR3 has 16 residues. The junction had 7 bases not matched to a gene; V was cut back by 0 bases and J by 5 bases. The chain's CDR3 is CASSYSRGQGGTEAFF. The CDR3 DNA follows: TGTGCCAGCAGTTACTCGAGGGGACAGGGAGGTACTGAAGCTTTCTTT.

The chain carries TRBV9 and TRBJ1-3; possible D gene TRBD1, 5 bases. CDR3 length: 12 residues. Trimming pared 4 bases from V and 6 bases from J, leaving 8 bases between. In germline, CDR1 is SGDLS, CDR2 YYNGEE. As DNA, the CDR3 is TGTGCCAGCAGCCCACAGGAAAACACCATATATTTT. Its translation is CASSPQENTIYF.

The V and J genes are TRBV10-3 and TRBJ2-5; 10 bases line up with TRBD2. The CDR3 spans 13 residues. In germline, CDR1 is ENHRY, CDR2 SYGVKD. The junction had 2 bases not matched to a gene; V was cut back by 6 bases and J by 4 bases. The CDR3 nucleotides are TGTGCCATCAGCGGGACTAGCGCAGAGACCCAGTACTTC. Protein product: CAISGTSAETQYF.

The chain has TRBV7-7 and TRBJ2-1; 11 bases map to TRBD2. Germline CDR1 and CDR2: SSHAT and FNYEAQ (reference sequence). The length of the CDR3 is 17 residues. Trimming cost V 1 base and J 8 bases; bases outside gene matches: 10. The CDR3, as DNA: TGTGCCAGCAGCTTAGGTGATAGCGGGGGGGTTCGGTATGAGCAGTTCTTC. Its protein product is CASSLGDSGGVRYEQFF.

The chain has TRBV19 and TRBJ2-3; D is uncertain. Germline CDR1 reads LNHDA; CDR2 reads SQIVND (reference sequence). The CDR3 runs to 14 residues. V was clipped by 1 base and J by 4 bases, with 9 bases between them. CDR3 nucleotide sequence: TGTGCCAGTAGTATAGTTGGTATCGCAGATACGCAGTATTTT. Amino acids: CASSIVGIADTQYF.

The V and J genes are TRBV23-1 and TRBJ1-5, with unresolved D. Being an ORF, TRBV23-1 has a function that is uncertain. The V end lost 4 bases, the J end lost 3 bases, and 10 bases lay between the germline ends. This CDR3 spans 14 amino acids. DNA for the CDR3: TGCGCCAGCAGTCGGGGTAGGGACAATCAGCCCCAGCATTTT. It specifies CASSRGRDNQPQHF.

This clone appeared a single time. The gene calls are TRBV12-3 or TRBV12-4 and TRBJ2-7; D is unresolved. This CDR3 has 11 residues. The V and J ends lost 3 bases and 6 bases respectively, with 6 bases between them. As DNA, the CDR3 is TGTGCCAGCAGTTTCGGCGGCGAGCAGTACTTC. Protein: CASSFGGEQYF.

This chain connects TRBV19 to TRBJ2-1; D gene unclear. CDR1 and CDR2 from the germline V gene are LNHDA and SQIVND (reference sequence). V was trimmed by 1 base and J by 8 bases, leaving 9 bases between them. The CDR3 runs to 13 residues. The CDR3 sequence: CASSIGGNYEQFF. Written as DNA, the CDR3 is TGTGCCAGTAGTATAGGGGGTAACTATGAGCAGTTCTTC.

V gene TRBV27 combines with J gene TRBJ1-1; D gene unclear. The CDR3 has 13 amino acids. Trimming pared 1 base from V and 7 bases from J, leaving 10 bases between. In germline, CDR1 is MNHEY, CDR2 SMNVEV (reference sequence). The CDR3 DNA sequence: TGTGCCAGCAGTTTATTTCCGGGAGGTGAAGCTTTCTTT. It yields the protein CASSLFPGGEAFF.

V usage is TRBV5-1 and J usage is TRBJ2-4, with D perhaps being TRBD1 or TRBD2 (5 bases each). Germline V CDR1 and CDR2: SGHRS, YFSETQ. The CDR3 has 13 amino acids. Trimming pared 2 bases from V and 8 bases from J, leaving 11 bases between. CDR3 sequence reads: CASSFQGDDIQYF. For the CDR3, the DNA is TGCGCCAGCAGCTTTCAGGGAGACGACATTCAGTACTTC.